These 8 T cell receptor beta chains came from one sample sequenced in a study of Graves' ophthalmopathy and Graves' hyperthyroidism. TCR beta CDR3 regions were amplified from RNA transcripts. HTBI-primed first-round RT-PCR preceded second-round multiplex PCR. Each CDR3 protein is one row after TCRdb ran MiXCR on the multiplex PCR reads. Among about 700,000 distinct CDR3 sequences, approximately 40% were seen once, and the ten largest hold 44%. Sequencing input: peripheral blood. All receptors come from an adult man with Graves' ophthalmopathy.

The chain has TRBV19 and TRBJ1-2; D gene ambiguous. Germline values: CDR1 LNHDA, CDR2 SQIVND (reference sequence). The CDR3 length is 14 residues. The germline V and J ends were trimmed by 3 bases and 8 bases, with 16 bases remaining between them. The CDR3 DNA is TGTGCCAGTAGTATTCCCGGGGTCTCCCCAGGCTACACCTTC. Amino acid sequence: CASSIPGVSPGYTF. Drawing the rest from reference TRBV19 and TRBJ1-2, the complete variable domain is DGGITQSPKYLFRKEGQNVTLSCEQNLNHDAMYWYRQDPGQGLRLIYYSQIVNDFQKGDIAEGYSVSREKKESFPLTVTSAQKNPTAFYLCASSIPGVSPGYTFGSGTRLTVV.

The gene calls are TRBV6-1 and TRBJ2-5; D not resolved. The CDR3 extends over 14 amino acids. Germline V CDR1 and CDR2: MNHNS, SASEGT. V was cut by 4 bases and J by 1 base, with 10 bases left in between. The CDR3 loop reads CASSVGRSQETQYF. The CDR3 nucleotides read TGTGCCAGCAGTGTCGGACGGTCCCAAGAGACCCAGTACTTC.

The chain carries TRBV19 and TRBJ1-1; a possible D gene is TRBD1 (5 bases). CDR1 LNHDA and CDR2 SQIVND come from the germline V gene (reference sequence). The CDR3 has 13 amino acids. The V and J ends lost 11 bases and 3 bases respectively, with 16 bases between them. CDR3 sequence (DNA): TGTGCCTGGAGCCAGGGTAGCGACACTGAAGCTTTCTTT. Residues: CAWSQGSDTEAFF.

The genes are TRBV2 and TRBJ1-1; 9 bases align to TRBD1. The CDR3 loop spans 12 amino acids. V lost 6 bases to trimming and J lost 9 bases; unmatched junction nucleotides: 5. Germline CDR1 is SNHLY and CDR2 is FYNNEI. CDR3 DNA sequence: TGTGCCAGCAGCTTAGACAGGGGGAAAGCTTTCTTT. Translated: CASSLDRGKAFF.

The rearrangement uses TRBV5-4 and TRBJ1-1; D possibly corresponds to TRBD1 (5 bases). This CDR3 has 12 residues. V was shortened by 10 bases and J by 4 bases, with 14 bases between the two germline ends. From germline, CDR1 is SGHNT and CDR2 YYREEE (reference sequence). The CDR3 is CALRGIGTEAFF. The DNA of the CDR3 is TGTGCCCTAAGGGGAATAGGCACTGAAGCTTTCTTT.

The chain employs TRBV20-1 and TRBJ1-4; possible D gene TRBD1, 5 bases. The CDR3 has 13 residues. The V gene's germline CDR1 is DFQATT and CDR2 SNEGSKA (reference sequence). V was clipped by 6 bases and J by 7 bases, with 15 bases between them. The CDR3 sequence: CSASQDSIEKLFF. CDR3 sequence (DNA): TGCAGTGCCTCACAGGACTCTATTGAAAAACTGTTTTTT.

The CDR3 reads CASSLDYGTGAYEQYF. DNA of the CDR3: TGTGCCAGCAGCTTAGATTATGGGACAGGGGCCTACGAGCAGTACTTC. V usage is TRBV7-2 and J usage is TRBJ2-7; 10 bases are a match to TRBD1. Germline trimming cut 1 base from V and 2 bases from J; bases unmatched to any gene: 5. This CDR3 contains 16 residues. Per germline, CDR1 SGHTA and CDR2 FQGNSA.

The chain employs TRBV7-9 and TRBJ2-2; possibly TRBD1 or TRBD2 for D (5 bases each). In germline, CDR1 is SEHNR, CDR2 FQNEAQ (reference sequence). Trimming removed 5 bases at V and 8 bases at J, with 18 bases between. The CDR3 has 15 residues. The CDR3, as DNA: TGTGCCAGCAGCCAAGCCGGGACCCCAAGAGGGGAGCTGTTTTTT. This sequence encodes CASSQAGTPRGELFF.